Below, 9 T cell receptor beta chains from the same sample are listed, as sequenced in a study of OX40 agonist ivuxolimab in advanced cancers. Profiled with immunoSEQ multiplex PCR; TCRdb holds only in-frame clones, not every one. The table shows 73,000 or so clones, with more than 75% occurring only once. This specimen consisted of CD4+ or CD8+ T cells sorted from blood, obtained in a trial of the OX40 agonist ivuxolimab. Receptors were obtained from an adult with an advanced solid tumor such as melanoma, head and neck, liver or kidney cancer.

The V and J genes are TRBV1 and TRBJ2-5; TRBD2 reflects the table's D call only, with no check against the DNA. TRBV1 is termed a pseudogene. The CDR3 has 11 amino acids. This CDR3 reads CTSSSLETQYF. The CDR3 nucleotides are TGCACCAGCAGCTCCCTAGAGACCCAGTACTTC.

The chain recombines TRBV6-6 with TRBJ1-2; TRBD1 matches 7 bases. This CDR3 contains 14 residues. In germline, CDR1 is MNHNY, CDR2 SVGAGI (reference sequence). Unmatched junction bases numbered 0, after V lost 0 bases and J lost 2 bases. CDR3 sequence reads: CASSYSRGNYGYTF. The CDR3 DNA reads as TGTGCCAGCAGTTACTCCAGGGGGAACTATGGCTACACCTTC.

This chain joins TRBV4-3 and TRBJ1-1; the D is unclear. Germline CDR1 and CDR2: LGHNA and YSLEER. CDR3 length: 14 amino acids. Trimming took off 0 bases at V and 0 bases at J, with 5 bases between the two ends. This CDR3 is CASSQERVNTEAFF. The CDR3 coding sequence is TGCGCCAGCAGCCAAGAGCGGGTGAACACTGAAGCTTTCTTT.

The chain carries TRBV7-6 and TRBJ2-5; 10 nucleotides agree with TRBD1. The CDR3 is 16 amino acids. J gave up 5 bases and V 4 bases, and 10 bases lay outside the gene matches. Germline V gene data show CDR1 as SGHVS and CDR2 as FNYEAQ. The CDR3, as DNA: TGTGCCAGCAGCTCAGTCCCCGACAGGGGGCGGGAGACCCAGTACTTC. Amino acids: CASSSVPDRGRETQYF.

This clone was seen a few times. J is TRBJ1-2 and V is TRBV10-3; TRBD1 aligns across 8 bases. This CDR3 region has 15 residues. Losses at the gene ends were 0 bases for V and 7 bases for J; bases not matched to a gene: 7. CDR1 ENHRY and CDR2 SYGVKD come from the germline V gene. The DNA for the CDR3 is TGTGCCATCAGTGAGTCCCCCAGGGGGCGCGGTGGCTACACCTTC. Its protein product is CAISESPRGRGGYTF.

The chain recombines TRBV2 with TRBJ2-3; D possibly uses TRBD1 or TRBD2 (6 bases each). Germline assignment: CDR1 SNHLY and CDR2 FYNNEI. There are 14 residues in the CDR3. V was trimmed by 10 bases and J by 5 bases, leaving 19 bases between them. The CDR3 DNA reads TGTGCCATCATACATCGGGGGCCGGGAGATACGCAGTATTTT. It encodes CAIIHRGPGDTQYF.

The chain links TRBV27 to TRBJ2-7; the D call may be TRBD1 or TRBD2 (5 bases each). Germline lookup yields CDR1 MNHEY and CDR2 SMNVEV (reference sequence). The length of the CDR3 is 15 residues. Trimming took off 5 bases at V and 5 bases at J, with 19 bases between the two ends. The chain's CDR3 is CASSQSGARYHEQYF. Written as DNA, the CDR3 is TGTGCCAGCAGTCAATCCGGGGCGAGGTACCACGAGCAGTACTTC.

DNA of the CDR3: TGTGCCAGTAGTATAGATAGGGAGTTGAACACTGAAGCTTTCTTT. Protein product: CASSIDRELNTEAFF. The chain couples TRBV19 to TRBJ1-1, with D hard to call. This CDR3 has 15 amino acids. The V end was cut by 0 bases, the J end by 0 bases, with 8 bases between. Germline loops: CDR1 LNHDA, CDR2 SQIVND (reference sequence). The full variable domain, its missing parts supplied by reference TRBV19 and TRBJ1-1, is DGGITQSPKYLFRKEGQNVTLSCEQNLNHDAMYWYRQDPGQGLRLIYYSQIVNDFQKGDIAEGYSVSREKKESFPLTVTSAQKNPTAFYLCASSIDRELNTEAFFGQGTRLTVV.

The genes are TRBV7-9 and TRBJ2-3; 7 bases match TRBD2. Per the germline V gene, CDR1 is SEHNR and CDR2 is FQNEAQ (reference sequence). The V and J ends lost 5 bases and 2 bases, in that order; junction bases with no gene match: 13. CDR3 length: 17 amino acids. The CDR3 DNA is TGTGCCAGCAGCCTGCGAGGAGCGGGAAAGGCCACAGATACGCAGTATTTT. It encodes CASSLRGAGKATDTQYF. Based on the CDR3 plus reference TRBV7-9 and TRBJ2-3, the full variable domain is DTGVSQNPRHKITKRGQNVTFRCDPISEHNRLYWYRQTLGQGPEFLTYFQNEAQLEKSRLLSDRFSAERPKGSFSTLEIQRTEQGDSAMYLCASSLRGAGKATDTQYFGPGTRLTVL.